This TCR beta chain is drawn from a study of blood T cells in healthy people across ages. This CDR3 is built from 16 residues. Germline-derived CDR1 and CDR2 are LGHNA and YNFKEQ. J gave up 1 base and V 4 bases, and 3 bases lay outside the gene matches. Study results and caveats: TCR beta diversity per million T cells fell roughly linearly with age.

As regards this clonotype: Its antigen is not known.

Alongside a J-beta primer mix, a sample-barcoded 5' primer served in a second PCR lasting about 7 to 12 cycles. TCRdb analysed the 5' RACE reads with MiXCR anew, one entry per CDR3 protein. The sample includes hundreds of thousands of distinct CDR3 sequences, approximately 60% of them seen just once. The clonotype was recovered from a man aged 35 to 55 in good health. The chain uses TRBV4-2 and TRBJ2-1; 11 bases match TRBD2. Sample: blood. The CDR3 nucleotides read TGTGCCAGCAGCCTTCGACTAGCGGGGTCCTACAATGAGCAGTTCTTC. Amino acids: CASSLRLAGSYNEQFF.